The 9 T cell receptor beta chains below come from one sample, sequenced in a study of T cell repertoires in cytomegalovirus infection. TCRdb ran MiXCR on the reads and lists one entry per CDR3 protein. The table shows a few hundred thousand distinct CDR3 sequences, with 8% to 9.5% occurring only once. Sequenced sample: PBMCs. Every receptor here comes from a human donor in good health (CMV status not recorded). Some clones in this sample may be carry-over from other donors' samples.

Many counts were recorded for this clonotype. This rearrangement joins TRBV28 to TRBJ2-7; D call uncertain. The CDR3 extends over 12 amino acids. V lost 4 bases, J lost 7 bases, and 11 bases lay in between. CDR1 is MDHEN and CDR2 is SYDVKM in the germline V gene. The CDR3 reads CASSSSVGEQYF. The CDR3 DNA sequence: TGTGCCAGCAGTTCCTCCGTGGGAGAGCAGTACTTC.

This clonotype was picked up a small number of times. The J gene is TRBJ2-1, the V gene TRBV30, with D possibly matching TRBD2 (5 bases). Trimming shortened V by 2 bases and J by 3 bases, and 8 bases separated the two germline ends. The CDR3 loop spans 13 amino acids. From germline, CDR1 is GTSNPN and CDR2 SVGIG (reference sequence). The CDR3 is CAWSSGDYNEQFF. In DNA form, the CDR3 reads TGTGCCTGGAGTAGCGGAGACTACAATGAGCAGTTCTTC.

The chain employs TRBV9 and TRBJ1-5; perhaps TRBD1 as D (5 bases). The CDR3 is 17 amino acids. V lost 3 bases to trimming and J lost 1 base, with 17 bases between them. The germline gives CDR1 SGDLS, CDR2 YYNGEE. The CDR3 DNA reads TGTGCCAGCAGCGCCGGGGGTGACATACGAAGCAATCAGCCCCAGCATTTT. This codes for CASSAGGDIRSNQPQHF.

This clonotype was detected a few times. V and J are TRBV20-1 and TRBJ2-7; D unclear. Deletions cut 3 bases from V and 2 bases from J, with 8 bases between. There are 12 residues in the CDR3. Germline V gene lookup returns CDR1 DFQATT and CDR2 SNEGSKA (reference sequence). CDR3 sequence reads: CSARGSPYEQYF. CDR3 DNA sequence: TGCAGTGCTAGGGGATCCCCCTACGAGCAGTACTTC.

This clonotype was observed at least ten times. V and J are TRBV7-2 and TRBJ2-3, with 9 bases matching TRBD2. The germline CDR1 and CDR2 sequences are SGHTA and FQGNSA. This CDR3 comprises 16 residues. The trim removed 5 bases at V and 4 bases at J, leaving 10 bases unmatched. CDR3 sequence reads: CASSPRAGGGADTQYF. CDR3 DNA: TGTGCCAGCAGCCCCCGCGCGGGAGGGGGTGCAGATACGCAGTATTTT.

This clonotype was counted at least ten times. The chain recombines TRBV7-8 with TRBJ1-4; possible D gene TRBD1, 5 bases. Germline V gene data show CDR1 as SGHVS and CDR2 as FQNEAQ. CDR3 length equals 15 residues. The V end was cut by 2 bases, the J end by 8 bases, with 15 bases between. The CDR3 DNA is TGTGCCAGCAGCTTAACGACAGCGAGGAAGGAAAAACTGTTTTTT. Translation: CASSLTTARKEKLFF.

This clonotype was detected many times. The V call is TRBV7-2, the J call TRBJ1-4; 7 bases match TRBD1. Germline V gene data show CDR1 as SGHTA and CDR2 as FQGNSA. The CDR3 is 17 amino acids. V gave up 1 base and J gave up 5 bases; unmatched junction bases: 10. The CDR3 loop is CASSLVGLGTANEKLFF. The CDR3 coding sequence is TGTGCCAGCAGCTTAGTTGGGCTAGGGACAGCAAATGAAAAACTGTTTTTT.

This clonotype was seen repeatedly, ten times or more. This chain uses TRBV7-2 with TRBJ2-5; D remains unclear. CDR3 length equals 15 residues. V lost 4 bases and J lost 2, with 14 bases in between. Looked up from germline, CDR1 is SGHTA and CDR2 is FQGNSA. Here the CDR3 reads CASSSPLQIQETQYF. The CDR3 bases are TGTGCCAGCAGCTCCCCGCTACAAATACAAGAGACCCAGTACTTC.

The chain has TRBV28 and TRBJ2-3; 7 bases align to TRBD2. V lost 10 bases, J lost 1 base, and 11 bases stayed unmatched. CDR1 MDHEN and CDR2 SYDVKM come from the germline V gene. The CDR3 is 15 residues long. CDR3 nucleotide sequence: TGTGCCACCGCTAGAGGGAGGGATCGCACAGATACGCAGTATTTT. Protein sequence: CATARGRDRTDTQYF.